The source of this TCR beta chain is a study of regulatory T cells in long-lasting Graves disease. To make TCR beta libraries, researchers used iRepertoire HTBI primers and Arm-PCR of CDR3 regions. TCRdb re-called the multiplex PCR reads with MiXCR, one entry per CDR3 protein. The repertoire holds some 450,000 distinct CDR3 sequences, with around 24% as singletons. This clonotype was seen ten or more times. The antigen is unknown. Whole-study results and caveats: Among persistent patients, a larger number of public clonotypes were shared (about 3,000) than among newly diagnosed patients (about 970).

The time point: persistent/refractory GD, antithyroid drugs over 5 years with positive TRAb. PBMC-derived RNA was used for the TCR library. Those enrolled as patients came out of an endocrinology department in Xi'an, China. There are 14 residues in the CDR3. V dropped 4 bases and J dropped 6 bases, with 15 bases sitting between them. CDR1 and CDR2 (germline): LGHDT, YNNKEL (reference sequence). The V call is TRBV3-1, the J call TRBJ1-1; D is unresolved. The sequencing used peripheral blood mononuclear cells (PBMCs), collected when the disease was refractory, from a patient treated with antithyroid drugs. This sequence was found in a female donor with Graves disease. The CDR3 nucleotides are TGTGCCAGCAGCCTCACCCGGGGTAGCGCTGAAGCTTTCTTT. As protein: CASSLTRGSAEAFF. Using reference TRBV3-1 and TRBJ1-1 for the parts outside the CDR3, the full variable domain is DTAVSQTPKYLVTQMGNDKSIKCEQNLGHDTMYWYKQDSKKFLKIMFSYNNKELIINETVPNRFSPKSPDKAHLNLHINSLELGDSAVYFCASSLTRGSAEAFFGQGTRLTVV.